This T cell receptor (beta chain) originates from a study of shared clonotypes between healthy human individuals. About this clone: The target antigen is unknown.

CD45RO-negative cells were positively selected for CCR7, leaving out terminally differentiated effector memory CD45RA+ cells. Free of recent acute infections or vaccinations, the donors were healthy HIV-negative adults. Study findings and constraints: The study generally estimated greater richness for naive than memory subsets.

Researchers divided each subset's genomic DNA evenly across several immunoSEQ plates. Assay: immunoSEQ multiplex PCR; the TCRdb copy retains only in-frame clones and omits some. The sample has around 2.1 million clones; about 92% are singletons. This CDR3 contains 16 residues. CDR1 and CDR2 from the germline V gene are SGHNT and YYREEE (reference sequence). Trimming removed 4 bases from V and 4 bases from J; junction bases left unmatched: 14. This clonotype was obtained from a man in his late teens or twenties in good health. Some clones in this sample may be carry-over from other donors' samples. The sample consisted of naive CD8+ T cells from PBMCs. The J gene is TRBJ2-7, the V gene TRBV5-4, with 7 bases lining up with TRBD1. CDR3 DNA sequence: TGTGCCAGCAGCCTCCTCCTACCGACAGGGTTGTACGAGCAGTACTTC. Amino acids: CASSLLLPTGLYEQYF.